Each of the 28 T cell receptor beta chains below was sequenced from the same sample in a study of T cell repertoires in cytomegalovirus infection. In TCRdb, the reads were re-called with MiXCR into one record per CDR3 protein. The sample consists of 250,000 to 400,000 distinct CDR3 sequences, approximately 25% of them appearing once. No cognate antigen is known for these TCRs. The sample was cultured PBMCs, taken from culture after CMV antigen stimulation. These receptors originate from a human donor in good health (CMV status not recorded). Some clones in this sample may be carry-over from other donors' samples.

The chain carries TRBV19 and TRBJ1-5, with TRBD1 matching over 7 bases. The V segment lost 4 bases and the J segment 2 bases; nucleotides outside the gene matches: 5. The CDR3 extends over 15 amino acids. Germline V gives CDR1 LNHDA, CDR2 SQIVND (reference sequence). Here the CDR3 reads CASSRAGQGNQPQHF. In DNA, the CDR3 is TGTGCCAGTAGTAGGGCTGGACAGGGCAATCAGCCCCAGCATTTT.

This clonotype was seen a few times. The J gene is TRBJ2-2, the V gene TRBV11-1; D is unresolved. V dropped 8 bases and J dropped 6 bases, with 19 bases sitting between them. The germline V gene encodes CDR1 SGHAT and CDR2 FQDESV (reference sequence). The CDR3 is 15 residues long. Here the CDR3 reads CASGGWVLSPGELFF. In DNA form, the CDR3 reads TGTGCCAGCGGCGGTTGGGTCCTGTCCCCCGGGGAGCTGTTTTTT.

The gene calls are TRBV7-2 and TRBJ1-6; TRBD1 agrees at 9 bases. The germline CDR1 and CDR2 sequences are SGHTA and FQGNSA. The length of the CDR3 is 15 residues. Unmatched junction bases numbered 6, after V lost 5 bases and J lost 7 bases. This CDR3 reads CASSQTGGRNSPLHF. The CDR3 nucleotides are TGTGCCAGCAGCCAGACAGGGGGTCGGAATTCACCCCTCCACTTT.

CDR3 in DNA: TGTGCCAGCACTAGCGGGGATTCCACAGATACGCAGTATTTT. This translates into CASTSGDSTDTQYF. The rearrangement uses TRBV12-3 or TRBV12-4 and TRBJ2-3, with 9 positions matching TRBD2. V gave up 7 bases and J gave up 2 bases; unmatched junction bases: 4. There are 14 residues in the CDR3.

Remarks on this clonotype: This may arise from a read error, as a much more abundant clone is one base away. J is TRBJ1-5 and V is TRBV12-3 or TRBV12-4; 9 bases are shared with TRBD1. The CDR3 has 19 residues. The trim removed 5 bases at V and 3 bases at J, leaving 17 bases unmatched. DNA of the CDR3: TGTGCCAGCAGTAAATTGGACAGGGGAGTACTTTATATCAATCAGCCCCAGCATTTT. Amino acids: CASSKLDRGVLYINQPQHF.

This sequence joins TRBV6-6 and TRBJ2-1; possibly TRBD2 for D (5 bases). This CDR3 comprises 15 residues. Germline V lookup: CDR1 MNHNY, CDR2 SVGAGI (reference sequence). V was trimmed by 2 bases and J by 0 bases, leaving 8 bases between them. DNA of the CDR3: TGTGCCAGCAGTTACGGGAGCGTCTCCTACAATGAGCAGTTCTTC. It specifies CASSYGSVSYNEQFF.

This clonotype occurred many times. The V call is TRBV12-3 or TRBV12-4, the J call TRBJ2-3; 9 nucleotides agree with TRBD2. The CDR3 runs 16 residues. Losses at the gene ends were 5 bases for V and 3 bases for J; bases not matched to a gene: 9. CDR3: CASSPTRLAATDTQYF. CDR3 in DNA: TGTGCCAGCAGTCCCACCCGACTAGCGGCTACAGATACGCAGTATTTT.

This clonotype was found many times. The rearrangement uses TRBV11-2 and TRBJ2-7, with a possible D match to TRBD2 (6 bases). CDR3 length: 16 amino acids. Germline lookup yields CDR1 SGHAT and CDR2 FQNNGV. Between the trimmed V and J ends, which lost 0 bases and 0 bases, there was a span of 12 bases. CDR3 protein: CASSLDLARSSYEQYV. The CDR3, as DNA: TGTGCCAGCAGCTTAGACCTAGCGCGAAGCTCCTACGAGCAGTACGTC.

Note on this clonotype: A much more abundant neighbour one base away suggests this may be a read error. The chain joins TRBV11-3 to TRBJ2-7; the match to TRBD2 covers 11 bases. The CDR3 sequence is 15 residues long. Germline CDR1 SGHNT, CDR2 YENEEA. For the CDR3, the DNA is TGTGCCAGCAGCTCGGGACTAGCGGACTCCTACGAGCAGCACGTC. This sequence encodes CASSSGLADSYEQHV.

This clonotype was picked up many times. The V and J genes are TRBV7-2 and TRBJ1-5; D may be TRBD1 (6 bases). The V gene's germline CDR1 is SGHTA and CDR2 FQGNSA. The CDR3 is 17 amino acids. V lost 2 bases and J 4 bases, leaving 18 bases between the germline ends. CDR3 sequence (DNA): TGTGCCAGCAGCTTACTTAGACAGGAGTTGGAGAATCAGCCCCAGCATTTT. It yields the protein CASSLLRQELENQPQHF.

CDR3 sequence: CASSRGEGTEAFF. For the CDR3, the DNA is TGTGCCAGTAGCCGGGGAGAGGGCACTGAAGCTTTCTTT. The chain recombines TRBV19 with TRBJ1-1; D is undetermined. The CDR3 sequence is 13 residues long. Trimming stripped 6 bases from V and 4 bases from J, with 12 bases between. Per the germline V gene, CDR1 is LNHDA and CDR2 is SQIVND (reference sequence).

This clonotype has a count of ten or more. This chain connects TRBV7-2 to TRBJ2-1, with TRBD2 matching 12 bases. Germline loops: CDR1 SGHTA, CDR2 FQGNSA. V lost 1 base to trimming and J lost 1 base; unmatched junction nucleotides: 5. CDR3 length: 18 residues. CDR3 protein: CASSLVTSGRGSYNEQFF. The CDR3 DNA reads as TGTGCCAGCAGCTTAGTGACTAGCGGGAGAGGGTCCTACAATGAGCAGTTCTTC. Full variable domain (outside the CDR3, taken from reference TRBV7-2 and TRBJ2-1): GAGVSQSPSNKVTEKGKDVELRCDPISGHTALYWYRQSLGQGLEFLIYFQGNSAPDKSGLPSDRFSAERTGGSVSTLTIQRTQQEDSAVYLCASSLVTSGRGSYNEQFFGPGTRLTVL.

CDR3 loop: CATSTRTSDRYEQYF. For the CDR3, the DNA is TGTGCCACCAGCACCCGGACTAGCGATAGATACGAGCAGTACTTC. This sequence joins TRBV15 and TRBJ2-7; 9 nucleotides align to TRBD2. The CDR3 sequence is 15 residues long. V was clipped by 4 bases and J by 4 bases; unmatched bases: 8. Germline CDR1 reads LNHNV; CDR2 reads YYDKDF (reference sequence).

As for this clonotype: A much larger clone is a single base away; this may be a read error. No conserved phenylalanine or tryptophan is present at the end of the CDR3, so a read error is the likely explanation. The chain couples TRBV7-2 to TRBJ2-7, with TRBD2 matching 11 bases. Germline trimming cut 6 bases from V and 3 bases from J; bases unmatched to any gene: 10. The CDR3 covers 16 residues. The germline CDR1 and CDR2 sequences are SGHTA and FQGNSA. The CDR3: CASRVKGTSGYYEQYL. The CDR3 region has the DNA TGTGCCAGCAGAGTGAAAGGGACTAGCGGTTACTACGAGCAGTACTTA.

V is TRBV4-1 and J is TRBJ2-1; 9 positions agree with TRBD2. Trimming removed 4 bases from V and 1 base from J; junction bases left unmatched: 8. The CDR3 extends over 17 amino acids. The germline gives CDR1 MGHRA, CDR2 YSYEKL. The CDR3 loop reads CASSLRDSGSSYNEQFF. The CDR3 nucleotides are TGCGCCAGCAGCCTGCGGGATAGCGGGAGTTCCTACAATGAGCAGTTCTTC.

This clonotype has at least ten counts. V and J are TRBV19 and TRBJ1-2; TRBD1 aligns across 11 bases. The CDR3 runs to 16 residues. Germline V gene lookup returns CDR1 LNHDA and CDR2 SQIVND (reference sequence). V gave up 9 bases and J gave up 4 bases; unmatched junction bases: 13. CDR3 sequence: CASATGTGGLSYGYTF. CDR3 coding DNA: TGTGCCAGCGCGACCGGGACAGGGGGTTTGAGCTATGGCTACACCTTC.

The chain couples TRBV5-6 to TRBJ2-3; 9 nucleotides line up with TRBD2. Germline V gene sequence: CDR1 SGHDT, CDR2 YYEEEE. The V and J ends lost 6 bases and 3 bases, in that order; junction bases with no gene match: 14. The CDR3 is made up of 17 amino acids. CDR3 nucleotide sequence: TGTGCCAGCACGGGGGGACTAGCAGCCCTTTGGACAGATACGCAGTATTTT. This translates into CASTGGLAALWTDTQYF. Complete variable domain (other parts from reference TRBV5-6 and TRBJ2-3): DAGVTQSPTHLIKTRGQQVTLRCSPKSGHDTVSWYQQALGQGPQFIFQYYEEEERQRGNFPDRFSGHQFPNYSSELNVNALLLGDSALYLCASTGGLAALWTDTQYFGPGTRLTVL.

This clonotype has a single count. CDR3 bases: TGCGCCAGCAGCCAGACACTAGGTGGCGAGCAGTACGTC. Translated: CASSQTLGGEQYV. The chain combines TRBV4-1 with TRBJ2-7, with D tentatively TRBD2 (5 bases). CDR1 MGHRA and CDR2 YSYEKL come from the germline V gene. The V gene lost 3 bases and the J gene lost 6 bases, with 12 bases spanning the gap. The CDR3 loop spans 13 amino acids.

This clonotype appeared a few times. The rearrangement links TRBV7-7 to TRBJ2-5; 7 bases are shared with TRBD1. This CDR3 is built from 14 residues. CDR1 is SSHAT, CDR2 FNYEAQ, per germline (reference sequence). Trimming took 4 bases from V and 1 from J; bases not matched to a gene: 3. In DNA form, the CDR3 reads TGTGCCAGCAGCTCTAGGGACAGCCAAGAGACCCAGTACTTC. Translated, it gives CASSSRDSQETQYF. The whole variable domain, remainder taken from reference TRBV7-7 and TRBJ2-5, is GAGVSQSPRYKVTKRGQDVTLRCDPISSHATLYWYQQALGQGPEFLTYFNYEAQPDKSGLPSDRFSAERPEGSISTLTIQRTEQRDSAMYRCASSSRDSQETQYFGPGTRLLVL.

The V gene is TRBV12-3 or TRBV12-4, the J gene TRBJ2-7, with no clear D. V lost 0 bases and J 5 bases, leaving 11 bases between the germline ends. The CDR3 runs to 14 residues. The CDR3 bases are TGTGCCAGCAGTTTAGCGGGCCCCAAGGACGAGCAGTACGTC. This sequence encodes CASSLAGPKDEQYV.

This clonotype was seen a few times. This chain joins TRBV9 and TRBJ2-5, with a tentative D call TRBD2 (7 bases). V dropped 4 bases and J dropped 1 base, with 17 bases sitting between them. The CDR3 is made up of 16 amino acids. Germline-derived CDR1 and CDR2 are SGDLS and YYNGEE. CDR3 in amino acids: CASSPRGGYLQETQYF. CDR3 nucleotide sequence: TGTGCCAGCAGCCCAAGGGGGGGCTATCTCCAAGAGACCCAGTACTTC. Together with reference TRBV9 and TRBJ2-5, the CDR3 gives the full variable domain: DSGVTQTPKHLITATGQRVTLRCSPRSGDLSVYWYQQSLDQGLQFLIQYYNGEERAKGNILERFSAQQFPDLHSELNLSSLELGDSALYFCASSPRGGYLQETQYFGPGTRLLVL.

The rearrangement uses TRBV3-1 and TRBJ1-2; 8 nucleotides align to TRBD1. Looked up from germline, CDR1 is LGHDT and CDR2 is YNNKEL (reference sequence). The trim removed 1 base at V and 8 bases at J, leaving 15 bases unmatched. The CDR3 sequence is 17 residues long. In nucleotides, the CDR3 is TGTGCCAGCAGCCAAGCCCTGTCGACAGGGGCCTTGGAAGGCTACACCTTC. Its translation: CASSQALSTGALEGYTF.

This clonotype has just a few counts. V and J are TRBV12-5 and TRBJ2-2; possibly TRBD1 for D (6 bases). The CDR3 is 14 amino acids. Trimming stripped 2 bases from V and 7 bases from J, with 11 bases between. Germline V lookup: CDR1 LGHNT, CDR2 FRNRAP. CDR3 region: CASGLIRDIGELFF. The DNA for the CDR3 is TGTGCTAGTGGTTTGATTAGGGACATCGGGGAGCTGTTTTTT.

This clonotype occurred once. This chain connects TRBV7-2 to TRBJ2-3, with D possibly matching TRBD2 (6 bases). CDR1 and CDR2 from the germline V gene are SGHTA and FQGNSA. V was pared by 5 bases and J by 7 bases, with 22 bases between. The CDR3 contains 16 residues. The CDR3 DNA reads as TGTGCCAGCAGCCCGACCAGCGGCCGACGGGAGTATACGCAGTATTTT. Translating it yields CASSPTSGRREYTQYF.

The table lists this clonotype with many counts. The V call is TRBV7-3, the J call TRBJ2-1; D is perhaps TRBD1 (5 bases). Trimming cost V 4 bases and J 11 bases, with 12 bases left between them. Germline values: CDR1 SGHTA, CDR2 FQGTGA. The CDR3 consists of 12 residues. The chain's CDR3 is CASSSDRVKQFF. DNA for the CDR3: TGTGCCAGCAGCTCCGACAGAGTAAAGCAGTTCTTC.

The V and J genes are TRBV4-3 and TRBJ2-5; no reliable D call. Germline V gives CDR1 LGHNA, CDR2 YSLEER. The CDR3 has 15 amino acids. Deletions cut 3 bases from V and 2 bases from J, with 13 bases between. This CDR3 is CASSHRRAPQETQYF. The CDR3 DNA is TGCGCCAGCAGCCATCGTCGGGCACCACAAGAGACCCAGTACTTC.

The chain is built from TRBV14 and TRBJ1-4; tentatively, D is TRBD1 (6 bases). The V end lost 4 bases, the J end lost 6 bases, and 15 bases lay between the germline ends. The CDR3 runs to 15 residues. The V gene's germline CDR1 is SGHDN and CDR2 FVKESK. The CDR3 reads CASSLRTVRDEKLFF. CDR3 DNA: TGTGCCAGCAGCCTCAGGACAGTAAGGGATGAAAAACTGTTTTTT. The complete variable domain, with remaining parts taken from reference TRBV14 and TRBJ1-4, reads EAGVTQFPSHSVIEKGQTVTLRCDPISGHDNLYWYRRVMGKEIKFLLHFVKESKQDESGMPNNRFLAERTGGTYSTLKVQPAELEDSGVYFCASSLRTVRDEKLFFGSGTQLSVL.

The DNA for the CDR3 is TGTGCCAGCAGCTATGGAGGAGTCGAGCCCCAGCATTTT. Translating it yields CASSYGGVEPQHF. The chain carries TRBV7-9 and TRBJ1-5; the D is unclear. V lost 4 bases to trimming and J lost 8 bases, with 12 bases between them. CDR3 size: 13 residues. The germline CDR1 and CDR2 sequences are SEHNR and FQNEAQ (reference sequence).